The entry below gives a single TCR beta chain sequence along with its context. The antigen is unknown. This entry is derived from a study of a mutant IDH1 vaccine in newly diagnosed glioma. Time point meaning: week 35, safety follow-up. Every vaccine dose comprised 300 ug of mutant IDH1 20-mer peptide plus topical imiquimod. The data were produced by immunoSEQ multiplex PCR, yet TCRdb's version contains in-frame clones alone and is incomplete. The table has tens of thousands of clones, about 85% seen once; the top ten hold 4% to 5%. The sequencing here drew on PBMCs, taken from a glioma patient whose treatment included an IDH1 peptide vaccine. This TCR derives from a man under 40 with glioma.

CDR3: CASRSDRDISEQFF. As DNA, the CDR3 is TGTGCCAGCAGATCGGACAGGGATATCAGTGAGCAGTTCTTC. The chain uses TRBV2 and TRBJ2-1; 8 positions match TRBD1. V lost 6 bases and J lost 9; bases outside the gene matches: 10. Germline V lookup: CDR1 SNHLY, CDR2 FYNNEI. CDR3 length: 14 amino acids.